This T cell receptor beta chain derives from a study of monozygotic twins with inflammatory bowel disease (dated by TCRdb to the late 2010s). General notes on the study: A total of roughly 28 monozygotic twin pairs were included in the full study, comprising nine German pairs (four IBD-concordant, five IBD-discordant) and 19 IBD-discordant Danish pairs. Each individual had, on average, about 151 000 unique TCRalpha sequences and 181 000 unique TCRbeta sequences available for analysis. Within discordant pairs, disease-associated traits were sought mainly by comparing IBD patients with their genetically identical healthy co-twins.

As for this clonotype: No antigen is known for it.

From each donor, an approximately 2.5 ml peripheral blood sample was collected into PAXgene tubes and kept at -80 degrees C. Total RNA was isolated from whole blood with the PAXgene blood miRNA kit on an automated QIAcube, without T cell sorting. Deep TCRalpha and TCRbeta repertoire profiling with unique molecular barcoding was performed on peripheral blood of monozygotic twin pairs concordant or discordant for inflammatory bowel disease. Smoking habits were recorded for all twin pairs, with individuals classified as current, former or never smokers. The protocol used for the library was 5' RACE. For each TCR library, 3,000 to 4,000 ng of total RNA was used. For each sample, cDNA was synthesized in eight separate reactions using SMARTScribe reverse transcriptase. Unique molecular identifiers containing a 6-nucleotide sample barcode were introduced through template switching during cDNA synthesis. TCRalpha and TCRbeta cDNA was amplified in two nested PCRs of roughly 17 and 9 cycles, and bead purification was carried out after each PCR. Before amplification, the cDNA was both treated with uracil DNA-glycosylase and purified with the QIAquick PCR purification kit. The second PCR added Illumina TruSeq-compatible adapters along with sample-specific barcodes. Library quality and concentration were assessed using TapeStation and Qubit, and about 4.7 ng of each library was pooled. The pooled libraries were sequenced with 2 x 100 bp reads and custom sequencing primers on an Illumina HiSeq2500 single-index Rapid Run. Per the authors' processing: MiGEC version 1.2.6 was used for UMI-based consensus assembly, which corrected PCR and sequencing errors. MiXCR version 2.1.1 was used to carry out V(D)J alignment, clonotype assembly and CDR3 extraction. Normalisation of gene usage, clonotype sharing and MAIT/NKT TCR abundance was achieved by analysing the top 1000, 10 000 and 20 000 clonotypes per sample. After downsampling to 27 000 UMIs, diversity was calculated as the inverse Simpson index using the vegan R package. Paired Mann-Whitney U tests were applied to discordant twin pairs, and Benjamini-Hochberg correction was used for multiple testing. The reads went through TCRdb reprocessing, and each CDR3 protein sequence gets one entry with no DNA. The V and J calls and clone size come from TCRdb's table, not from the authors' own analysis. The sample table holds approximately 200,000 distinct CDR3 sequences. The ten biggest clones cover 7.7% of the sample.

The study at large found these results: No difference in repertoire similarity was observed between concordant and discordant twins, possibly owing to limited statistical power. No single strong signal or clonotype linked to IBD turned up in the results, so the idea that one exists was not supported. Measured by the inverse Simpson index, TCRbeta repertoire diversity was lower in IBD patients than in their healthy co-twins. Different T cell subtypes could not be distinguished in the analysis. Because patients were on differing immunosuppressive treatments, the repertoires may have picked up extra background noise and inter-individual variability. Compared with healthy twins, IBD patients had fewer clonotypes in common with other individuals, a difference most pronounced in patients showing signs of disease activity.

CDR3 length: 15 amino acids, cysteine to phenylalanine. No DNA is given. The sample taken for sequencing was blood. This receptor was identified in a human donor with ulcerative colitis or Crohn's disease, or a healthy co-twin of an affected twin (not recorded which). The V and J genes are TRBV12-3 or TRBV12-4 and TRBJ1-4; TCRdb picks TRBD1, but there is no DNA to check that call. The CDR3 loop reads CASSLWDRVAEKLFF.